A single sample is the source of the 11 T cell receptor beta chains below, sequenced in a study of glioma-infiltrating T cells after dendritic cell vaccination. Sequencing used immunoSEQ multiplex PCR; TCRdb keeps in-frame clones, though not all of them. The sample lists around 78,000 clones, around 84% occurring once. The sample's time point: after dendritic cell vaccination, including at tumor progression/relapse. The sample was blood, taken after dendritic cell vaccination. The receptors were sampled from a human donor with glioblastoma.

This clone was recorded only once. This sequence joins TRBV30 and TRBJ1-3; 7 bases agree with TRBD1. Trimming cost V 3 bases and J 1 base; bases outside gene matches: 3. CDR1 and CDR2 (germline): GTSNPN, SVGIG (reference sequence). The CDR3 covers 14 residues. The CDR3 bases are TGTGCCTGGAGACAGGGGAGTTCTGGAAACACCATATATTTT. Its translation is CAWRQGSSGNTIYF.

The chain employs TRBV29-1 and TRBJ2-1; D remains unclear. Per germline, CDR1 SQVTM and CDR2 ANQGSEA. V was trimmed by 4 bases and J by 5 bases, leaving 12 bases between them. This CDR3 comprises 13 residues. The CDR3 spells CSVAPLFNNEQFF. DNA for the CDR3: TGCAGCGTTGCTCCTCTGTTTAACAATGAGCAGTTCTTC.

J is TRBJ1-1 and V is TRBV12-5; TRBD1 might be the D (5 bases). Germline loops: CDR1 LGHNT, CDR2 FRNRAP. The CDR3 length is 15 residues. Trimming removed 3 bases at V and 5 bases at J, with 16 bases between. Written as DNA, the CDR3 is TGTGCTAGTGGTTTAGACCCGGGGCGGGGTACTGAAGCTTTCTTT. Protein: CASGLDPGRGTEAFF. The complete variable domain, with remaining parts taken from reference TRBV12-5 and TRBJ1-1, reads DARVTQTPRHKVTEMGQEVTMRCQPILGHNTVFWYRQTMMQGLELLAYFRNRAPLDDSGMPKDRFSAEMPDATLATLKIQPSEPRDSAVYFCASGLDPGRGTEAFFGQGTRLTVV.

V is TRBV4-1 and J is TRBJ2-5, with 10 bases that match TRBD2. The germline V gene has CDR1 MGHRA and CDR2 YSYEKL. This CDR3 region has 17 residues. After removal of 1 base from V and 0 bases from J, the junction contained 5 bases not matched to a gene. The CDR3 bases are TGCGCCAGCAGCCAAGCAGGACTAGCGGAGTACCAAGAGACCCAGTACTTC. Translating it yields CASSQAGLAEYQETQYF.

This rearrangement joins TRBV7-2 to TRBJ2-5; 10 nucleotides match TRBD1. The better agreement between TRBJ2-7 and the DNA end casts doubt on the J call. The CDR3 is made up of 15 amino acids. Germline-derived CDR1 and CDR2 are SGHTA and FQGNSA. CDR3: CASSQDRGSSYEQYF. CDR3 in DNA: TGTGCCAGCAGCCAGGACAGGGGGAGCTCCTACGAGCAGTACTTC.

The chain employs TRBV21-1 and TRBJ2-1; no DNA check was done on the table's D call, TRBD1. TRBV21-1 is classified as a pseudogene. This CDR3 is 18 amino acids long. CDR3 in amino acids: CASSKAPGQAIPYNEQFF. As DNA, the CDR3 is TGTGCCAGCAGCAAAGCCCCGGGACAGGCCATCCCCTACAATGAGCAGTTCTTC.

V and J are TRBV19 and TRBJ1-1; maybe TRBD1 (6 bases). Germline V gives CDR1 LNHDA, CDR2 SQIVND (reference sequence). The V end was cut by 0 bases, the J end by 1 base, with 12 bases between. The CDR3 extends over 16 amino acids. The CDR3 here is CASSIDPDRPNTEAFF. The DNA for the CDR3 is TGTGCCAGTAGTATAGACCCTGACAGGCCGAACACTGAAGCTTTCTTT.

V gene TRBV27 combines with J gene TRBJ2-7; 7 nucleotides line up with TRBD1. The CDR3 is 14 residues long. Germline CDR1 and CDR2: MNHEY and SMNVEV (reference sequence). J was trimmed by 3 bases and V by 2 bases; bases with no gene match: 4. Here the CDR3 DNA reads TGTGCCAGCAGTTTAAGACAGGGAAACTACGAGCAGTACTTC. Amino acids: CASSLRQGNYEQYF.

V is TRBV27 and J is TRBJ2-7, with 9 bases fitting TRBD1. Germline lookup yields CDR1 MNHEY and CDR2 SMNVEV (reference sequence). This CDR3 has 13 amino acids. Trimming took 4 bases from V and 4 from J; bases not matched to a gene: 2. CDR3 amino acids: CASSWDREYEQYF. DNA of the CDR3: TGTGCCAGCAGTTGGGACAGGGAATACGAGCAGTACTTC.

The gene calls are TRBV19 and TRBJ2-5, with D tentatively TRBD2 (6 bases). The J call is doubtful: the DNA matches TRBJ2-7 better. There are 14 residues in the CDR3. CDR1 LNHDA and CDR2 SQIVND come from the germline V gene (reference sequence). CDR3 sequence reads: CASSTTSQGYEQYF. CDR3 DNA: TGTGCCAGTAGTACCACTAGCCAGGGCTACGAGCAGTACTTC.

The rearrangement uses TRBV6-4 and TRBJ2-3; 7 bases match TRBD1. Germline CDR1 and CDR2: MRHNA and SNTAGT. The CDR3 spans 14 residues. V gave up 6 bases and J gave up 2 bases; unmatched junction bases: 5. This chain's CDR3 is CASSRDSYTDTQYF. The CDR3 nucleotides read TGTGCCAGCAGCAGGGACAGTTACACAGATACGCAGTATTTT.